This T cell receptor (beta chain) was documented in a study of T-cell reconstitution after alpha-beta-depleted transplantation in children. This clonotype was seen repeatedly, ten times or more. Its target is not known. The authors prepared the TCRbeta library with unique molecular identifiers. TCRdb reanalysed the PCR reads using MiXCR and keeps one entry per CDR3 protein. The sample gives 450,000 to 550,000 distinct CDR3 sequences, more than 9.5% of which show up once; 14% is in the top ten. Notes on the study in general: From newly produced T cells came most of the T-cell counts and diversity one year after transplant. About two months after transplant, alpha-beta T cells reportedly came from several hundred expanded graft clones.

CDR1 is MNHEY, CDR2 SMNVEV, per germline (reference sequence). CDR3 length: 19 residues. V gave up 5 bases and J gave up 1 base; unmatched junction bases: 17. The sequence was collected from a female patient aged 2-10 years who had a stem cell transplant for aplastic anemia, so the T cells may come from the graft donor. The sample consisted of PBMCs, mostly from graft donor cells, taken 180 days after TCRalphabeta/CD19-depleted stem cell transplant. The chain links TRBV27 to TRBJ2-7; 10 bases align to TRBD2. In DNA form, the CDR3 reads TGTGCCAGCAGTCCGGGCGTCGGGACTAGCGAAAAAGGGTCCTACGAGCAGTACTTC. Its translation: CASSPGVGTSEKGSYEQYF.